Below, 14 T cell receptor beta chains from the same sample are listed, as sequenced in a study of siplizumab effects on memory and regulatory T cells. Measured with immunoSEQ multiplex PCR; TCRdb has only the in-frame clones, and not every one. The data contain about 100,000 clones, around 95% of them singletons. The source material was Tregs sorted from blood. These receptors were obtained from a human donor in good health.

The rearrangement links TRBV6-1 to TRBJ2-5; no clear D gene. Trimming cost V 6 bases and J 4 bases, with 6 bases left between them. The V gene's germline CDR1 is MNHNS and CDR2 SASEGT. The CDR3 consists of 11 residues. The CDR3 loop reads CASRAGETQYF. The DNA for the CDR3 is TGTGCCAGCAGGGCCGGAGAGACCCAGTACTTC.

The genes are TRBV2 and TRBJ1-4; TRBD1 is a possible D gene (6 bases). The germline V gene has CDR1 SNHLY and CDR2 FYNNEI. V was cut by 6 bases and J by 2 bases, with 10 bases left in between. CDR3 length: 14 residues. Here the CDR3 reads CASRDRITNEKLFF. As DNA, the CDR3 is TGTGCCAGCAGAGACAGGATCACTAATGAAAAACTGTTTTTT.

The CDR3 coding sequence is TGTGCCAGCAGCTTAGCGCGGACGTCAGAGCAGTACTTC. Encoded protein: CASSLARTSEQYF. The chain uses TRBV7-9 and TRBJ2-7; D call uncertain. Germline V gene lookup returns CDR1 SEHNR and CDR2 FQNEAQ (reference sequence). The CDR3 consists of 13 residues. V shed 0 bases and J shed 7 bases, with 10 bases lying between them.

J is TRBJ2-7 and V is TRBV5-1, with 15 bases lining up with TRBD2. V was clipped by 4 bases and J by 4 bases; unmatched bases: 12. Germline V gene lookup returns CDR1 SGHRS and CDR2 YFSETQ. The CDR3 spans 18 residues. CDR3 in amino acids: CASSPGGTSGRWLYEQYF. The CDR3 nucleotides are TGCGCCAGCAGCCCGGGGGGGACTAGCGGGAGGTGGTTGTACGAGCAGTACTTC.

The chain is built from TRBV5-8 and TRBJ1-1; 7 bases are shared with TRBD1. J lost 7 bases, V lost 7 bases, and 19 bases had no gene match. The germline CDR1 and CDR2 sequences are SGHTS and YDEGEE. The CDR3 is 16 residues long. The CDR3 DNA reads as TGTGCCAGCCCCAGGGGGGACCTTGGGCGGTCGTATGAAGCTTTCTTT. Its translation is CASPRGDLGRSYEAFF.

V gene TRBV9 combines with J gene TRBJ2-1; 8 bases match TRBD2. The CDR3 consists of 16 residues. The germline gives CDR1 SGDLS, CDR2 YYNGEE. The V and J ends lost 0 bases and 6 bases, in that order; junction bases with no gene match: 8. CDR3 protein: CASSVVGWTSTNEQFF. For the CDR3, the DNA is TGTGCCAGCAGCGTAGTGGGATGGACTAGCACCAATGAGCAGTTCTTC.

V and J are TRBV5-1 and TRBJ1-1, with no clear D. Germline-derived CDR1 and CDR2 are SGHRS and YFSETQ. Trimming pared 4 bases from V and 2 bases from J, leaving 12 bases between. CDR3 size: 14 residues. CDR3 nucleotide sequence: TGCGCCAGCAGCCCCGTCCTGGTTAACACTGAAGCTTTCTTT. Translation gives CASSPVLVNTEAFF.

The gene calls are TRBV28 and TRBJ2-3; 9 nucleotides agree with TRBD1. Germline-derived CDR1 and CDR2 are MDHEN and SYDVKM. This CDR3 comprises 13 residues. Trimming took 9 bases from V and 3 from J; bases not matched to a gene: 4. CDR3 DNA sequence: TGTGCCAGTCAGACAGGGGGGACAGATACGCAGTATTTT. This gives the protein CASQTGGTDTQYF.

The rearrangement uses TRBV5-6 and TRBJ1-2, with a tentative D call TRBD1 (5 bases). V was clipped by 4 bases and J by 4 bases, with 20 bases between them. CDR3 length: 16 residues. The germline V gene has CDR1 SGHDT and CDR2 YYEEEE. This CDR3 reads CASSPGGRGAGYGYTF. CDR3 DNA sequence: TGTGCCAGCAGCCCTGGAGGGCGAGGGGCTGGCTATGGCTACACCTTC. Combining the CDR3 with reference TRBV5-6 and TRBJ1-2 gives the whole variable domain DAGVTQSPTHLIKTRGQQVTLRCSPKSGHDTVSWYQQALGQGPQFIFQYYEEEERQRGNFPDRFSGHQFPNYSSELNVNALLLGDSALYLCASSPGGRGAGYGYTFGSGTRLTVV.

This clone was counted once. The chain links TRBV19 to TRBJ2-5; D could derive from TRBD1 or TRBD2 (6 bases each). This CDR3 region has 16 residues. V shed 1 base and J shed 4 bases, with 16 bases lying between them. CDR1 is LNHDA, CDR2 SQIVND, per germline (reference sequence). This CDR3 is CASSIGRGGRPETQYF. The CDR3 bases are TGTGCCAGTAGTATAGGTCGAGGGGGGCGGCCAGAGACCCAGTACTTC. The variable domain in full, with the rest retrieved from reference TRBV19 and TRBJ2-5, is DGGITQSPKYLFRKEGQNVTLSCEQNLNHDAMYWYRQDPGQGLRLIYYSQIVNDFQKGDIAEGYSVSREKKESFPLTVTSAQKNPTAFYLCASSIGRGGRPETQYFGPGTRLLVL.

The chain carries TRBV10-3 and TRBJ1-1; 10 positions agree with TRBD1. Germline CDR1 ENHRY, CDR2 SYGVKD. The trim removed 7 bases at V and 4 bases at J, leaving 3 bases unmatched. The CDR3 contains 13 residues. The CDR3 DNA reads as TGTGCCATCAAGGGACAGGGGCCCACTGAAGCTTTCTTT. Translated: CAIKGQGPTEAFF.

The chain uses TRBV6-1 and TRBJ1-4, with a possible D match to TRBD1 (5 bases). The CDR3 extends over 13 amino acids. Germline values: CDR1 MNHNS, CDR2 SASEGT. V was cut by 8 bases and J by 8 bases, with 15 bases left in between. CDR3 loop: CASASGRDEKLFF. The CDR3 coding sequence is TGTGCCAGCGCCTCCGGACGGGACGAAAAACTGTTTTTT.

The J gene is TRBJ2-2, the V gene TRBV28, with 12 bases matching TRBD2. CDR1 and CDR2 (germline): MDHEN, SYDVKM. The CDR3 consists of 18 residues. V trimming: 1 base; J trimming: 2 bases; junction bases outside the gene matches: 5. In nucleotides, the CDR3 is TGTGCCAGCAGTTTATTTACTAGCGGGAGGATCAACACCGGGGAGCTGTTTTTT. The encoded protein is CASSLFTSGRINTGELFF.

The genes are TRBV11-1 and TRBJ2-2; D gene ambiguous. The germline V gene has CDR1 SGHAT and CDR2 FQDESV (reference sequence). The CDR3 contains 15 residues. V lost 1 base and J 6 bases, leaving 12 bases between the germline ends. CDR3 DNA: TGTGCCAGCAGCTTAGGCTGGAGTCCTGCCGGGGAGCTGTTTTTT. This codes for CASSLGWSPAGELFF.